Presented here are 18 T cell receptor beta chains from one specimen sequenced in a study of cytomegalovirus exposure and HLA in healthy donors. PCR amplification relied on 60 Vbeta primers (plus 13 Jbeta primers). Sequenced by immunoSEQ multiplex PCR; TCRdb stores in-frame clones only, minus some. The table has fewer than 200,000 clones, approximately 82% seen once. Sequencing input: PBMCs. The receptors were gathered from a male donor in good health and CMV-seronegative.

The J gene is TRBJ2-1, the V gene TRBV7-2; D may be TRBD1 (6 bases). Germline CDR1 is SGHTA and CDR2 is FQGNSA. The V end lost 3 bases, the J end lost 9 bases, and 18 bases lay between the germline ends. The CDR3 contains 15 residues. In DNA form, the CDR3 reads TGTGCCAGCAGCTTCCTTGACCAAGGGGGTGGTGAGCAGTTCTTC. Protein: CASSFLDQGGGEQFF.

CDR3 amino acids: CASSASTVLYTEAFF. The CDR3 bases are TGTGCCAGCAGTGCATCGACAGTACTTTACACTGAAGCTTTCTTT. This chain links TRBV6-5 with TRBJ1-1; tentatively, D is TRBD1 (5 bases). Germline loops: CDR1 MNHEY, CDR2 SVGAGI. The CDR3 is 15 residues long. Trimming took 5 bases from V and 3 from J, leaving 16 bases between them.

This clone came up once. The rearrangement links TRBV27 to TRBJ2-2, with a weak D call TRBD2 (6 bases). Germline CDR1 and CDR2: MNHEY and SMNVEV (reference sequence). V lost 3 bases, J lost 3 bases, and 8 bases lay in between. The CDR3 loop spans 14 amino acids. DNA of the CDR3: TGTGCCAGCAGTTTGGGACTCTACACCGGGGAGCTGTTTTTT. Translation gives CASSLGLYTGELFF.

The chain recombines TRBV7-7 with TRBJ2-2, with 10 bases matching TRBD1. The V gene's germline CDR1 is SSHAT and CDR2 FNYEAQ (reference sequence). This CDR3 comprises 16 residues. V was pared by 5 bases and J by 6 bases, with 9 bases of the junction left unmatched. The CDR3 bases are TGTGCCAGCAGCCCACGGACAGGGGGTTCGCCCGGGGAGCTGTTTTTT. Translation: CASSPRTGGSPGELFF.

The gene calls are TRBV27 and TRBJ2-7; 14 bases are a match to TRBD2. The CDR3 is 18 residues long. Germline values: CDR1 MNHEY, CDR2 SMNVEV (reference sequence). Trimming took 8 bases from V and 5 from J; bases not matched to a gene: 17. The DNA for the CDR3 is TGTGCCAGCCGACAAAGATTGGTGACTAGCGGGAGGGCGAACGAGCAGTACTTC. The encoded protein is CASRQRLVTSGRANEQYF.

The chain is built from TRBV2 and TRBJ2-7; 9 nucleotides match TRBD1. The CDR3 consists of 14 residues. V shed 8 bases, J shed 3 bases, and the junction held 8 bases outside the gene matches. CDR1 SNHLY and CDR2 FYNNEI come from the germline V gene. The CDR3 is CASAKQGAGYEQYF. In DNA, the CDR3 is TGTGCCAGCGCTAAACAGGGGGCGGGCTACGAGCAGTACTTC.

CDR3 loop: CASSHDRASGNTIYF. The CDR3 bases are TGTGCCAGCTCACACGACAGGGCATCTGGAAACACCATATATTTT. The chain uses TRBV18 and TRBJ1-3, with TRBD1 matching over 7 bases. The germline gives CDR1 KGHSH, CDR2 LQKENI. This CDR3 spans 15 amino acids. The V segment lost 4 bases and the J segment 1 base; nucleotides outside the gene matches: 4.

CDR3 in DNA: TGTGCCAGAAGCCCTGCAGGGGGCTCTGGAAACACCATATATTTT. Protein sequence: CARSPAGGSGNTIYF. The J gene is TRBJ1-3, the V gene TRBV5-3; 7 positions agree with TRBD1. TRBV5-3 is treated as an ORF (open reading frame) with a function not yet certain. This CDR3 has 15 residues. Trimming took 4 bases from V and 0 from J; bases not matched to a gene: 4.

V gene TRBV19 combines with J gene TRBJ2-4, with D perhaps TRBD1 (6 bases). V lost 11 bases, J lost 3 bases, and 14 bases lay in between. The V gene's germline CDR1 is LNHDA and CDR2 SQIVND (reference sequence). The CDR3 extends over 13 amino acids. For the CDR3, the DNA is TGTGCCCCCGACAGGATTGGCAAAAACATTCAGTACTTC. Protein: CAPDRIGKNIQYF.

The rearrangement uses TRBV9 and TRBJ2-7; 12 bases agree with TRBD1. Trimming took 4 bases from V and 5 from J; bases not matched to a gene: 4. Per the germline V gene, CDR1 is SGDLS and CDR2 is YYNGEE. The CDR3 is made up of 14 amino acids. The CDR3, as DNA: TGTGCCAGCAGCTTTGGGACAGGGGGCAACGAGCAGTACTTC. This gives the protein CASSFGTGGNEQYF.

This clone was counted once. V and J are TRBV6-1 and TRBJ2-7; 7 bases map to TRBD1. CDR3 length equals 13 residues. Germline-derived CDR1 and CDR2 are MNHNS and SASEGT. Germline trimming cut 6 bases from V and 3 bases from J; bases unmatched to any gene: 5. CDR3 region: CASSRQGVYEQYF. The CDR3 DNA follows: TGTGCCAGCAGCCGACAGGGAGTCTACGAGCAGTACTTC.

V and J are TRBV7-2 and TRBJ2-7, with TRBD2 as a possible D gene (5 bases). The ends were cut back, 3 bases at V and 3 bases at J, with 12 bases in the middle. Germline values: CDR1 SGHTA, CDR2 FQGNSA. The CDR3 extends over 14 amino acids. CDR3 sequence: CASSLYSGLYEQYF. The CDR3 bases are TGTGCCAGCAGCTTGTACAGCGGTCTCTACGAGCAGTACTTC.

CDR3 DNA: TGCAGCGTTGATTCCGGGGGTCGCGAAAAACTGTTTTTT. It encodes CSVDSGGREKLFF. The chain recombines TRBV29-1 with TRBJ1-4, with a weak D call TRBD1 (5 bases). V was cut by 3 bases and J by 8 bases, with 13 bases left in between. CDR1 and CDR2 (germline): SQVTM, ANQGSEA. The CDR3 is 13 residues long.

V gene TRBV4-2 combines with J gene TRBJ2-1, with a tentative D call TRBD2 (7 bases). Germline loops: CDR1 LGHNA, CDR2 YNFKEQ. The ends were cut back, 0 bases at V and 8 bases at J, with 14 bases in the middle. The CDR3 length is 15 residues. CDR3 sequence: CASSQDGGRFDEQFF. The CDR3, as DNA: TGTGCCAGCAGCCAAGACGGGGGGCGGTTCGATGAGCAGTTCTTC.

The rearrangement links TRBV7-2 to TRBJ2-1, with TRBD2 matching over 11 bases. The J segment lost 9 bases and the V segment lost 1 base, leaving 17 bases of the junction unmatched. This CDR3 contains 19 residues. Germline CDR1 and CDR2: SGHTA and FQGNSA. The CDR3 nucleotides read TGTGCCAGCAGCTTAGGCCCGATCCTAACTAGCGGGAGTCGAGTTGAGCAGTTCTTC. Amino acids: CASSLGPILTSGSRVEQFF.

This clone occurred once. The chain employs TRBV6-6 and TRBJ1-2; possibly TRBD1 for D (5 bases). The V gene's germline CDR1 is MNHNY and CDR2 SVGAGI (reference sequence). The CDR3 covers 14 residues. With 5 bases removed from V and 4 bases from J, the gap between germline ends came to 14 bases. Written as DNA, the CDR3 is TGTGCCAGCAGTGCCCCCCCCAGGGTCTATGGCTACACCTTC. This codes for CASSAPPRVYGYTF.

The DNA of the CDR3 is TGTGCCAGTAGTAATAGCGGGAGAGGGAGGTTGGCCAAAAACATTCAGTACTTC. Translating gives CASSNSGRGRLAKNIQYF. The chain couples TRBV19 to TRBJ2-4; 9 nucleotides match TRBD2. There are 18 residues in the CDR3. With 4 bases clipped from V and 1 base from J, the junction kept 11 bases outside the gene matches. From germline, CDR1 is LNHDA and CDR2 SQIVND (reference sequence).

The chain combines TRBV15 with TRBJ2-3; 10 positions agree with TRBD1. Germline values: CDR1 LNHNV, CDR2 YYDKDF (reference sequence). V trimming: 3 bases; J trimming: 6 bases; junction bases outside the gene matches: 12. This CDR3 spans 17 amino acids. The CDR3 DNA is TGTGCCACCAGCAGGTTCTTGGGACAGGGGCCTTTGGATACGCAGTATTTT. Translated: CATSRFLGQGPLDTQYF.